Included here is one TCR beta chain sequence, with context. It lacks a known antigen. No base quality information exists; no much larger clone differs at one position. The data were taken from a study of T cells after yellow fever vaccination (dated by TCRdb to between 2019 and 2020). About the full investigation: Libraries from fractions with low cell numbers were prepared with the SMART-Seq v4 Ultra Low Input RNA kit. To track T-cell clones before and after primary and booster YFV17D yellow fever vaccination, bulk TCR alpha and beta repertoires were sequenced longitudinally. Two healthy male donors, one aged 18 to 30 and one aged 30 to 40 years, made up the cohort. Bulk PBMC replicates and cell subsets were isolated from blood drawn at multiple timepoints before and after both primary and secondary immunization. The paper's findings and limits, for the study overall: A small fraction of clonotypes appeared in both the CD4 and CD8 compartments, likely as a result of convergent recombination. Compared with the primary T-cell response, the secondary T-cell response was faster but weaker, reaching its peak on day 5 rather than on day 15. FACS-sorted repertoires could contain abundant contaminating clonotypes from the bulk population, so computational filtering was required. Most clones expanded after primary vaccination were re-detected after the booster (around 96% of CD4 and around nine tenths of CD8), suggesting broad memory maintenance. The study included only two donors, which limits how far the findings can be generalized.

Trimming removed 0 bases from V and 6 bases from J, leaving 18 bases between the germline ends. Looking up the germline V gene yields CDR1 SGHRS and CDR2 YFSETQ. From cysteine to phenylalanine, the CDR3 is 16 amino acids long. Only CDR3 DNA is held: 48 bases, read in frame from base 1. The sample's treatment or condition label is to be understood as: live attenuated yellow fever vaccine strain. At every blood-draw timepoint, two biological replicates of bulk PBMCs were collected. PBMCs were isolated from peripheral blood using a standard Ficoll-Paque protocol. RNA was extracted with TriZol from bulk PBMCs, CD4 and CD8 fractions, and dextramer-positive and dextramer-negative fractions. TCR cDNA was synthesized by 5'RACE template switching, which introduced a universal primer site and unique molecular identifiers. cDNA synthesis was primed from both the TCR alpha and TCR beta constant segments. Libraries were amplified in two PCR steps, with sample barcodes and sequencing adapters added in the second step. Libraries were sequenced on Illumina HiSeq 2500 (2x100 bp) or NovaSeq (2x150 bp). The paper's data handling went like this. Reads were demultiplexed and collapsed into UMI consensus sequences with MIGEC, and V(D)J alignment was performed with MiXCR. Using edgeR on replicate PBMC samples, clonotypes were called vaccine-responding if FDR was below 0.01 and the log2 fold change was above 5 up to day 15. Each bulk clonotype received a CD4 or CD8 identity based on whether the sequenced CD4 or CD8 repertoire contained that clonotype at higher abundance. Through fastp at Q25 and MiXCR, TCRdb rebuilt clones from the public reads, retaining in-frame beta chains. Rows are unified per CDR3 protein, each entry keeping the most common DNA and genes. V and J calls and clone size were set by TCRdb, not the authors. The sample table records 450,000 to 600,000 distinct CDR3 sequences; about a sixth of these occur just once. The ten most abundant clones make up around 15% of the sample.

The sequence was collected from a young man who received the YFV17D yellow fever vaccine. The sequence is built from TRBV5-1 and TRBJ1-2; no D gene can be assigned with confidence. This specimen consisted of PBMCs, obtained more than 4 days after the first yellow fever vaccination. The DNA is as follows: TGCGCCAGCAGCTTGGCCGGCTGGGGAGGATCCGATGGCTACACCTTC. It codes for CASSLAGWGGSDGYTF.